The 12 T cell receptor beta chains below all came from one sample that was sequenced in a study of monozygotic twins with inflammatory bowel disease. Each CDR3 protein gets one entry in TCRdb, which reprocessed the 5' RACE reads and gives no DNA. The sample's table shows hundreds of thousands of distinct CDR3 sequences. The sample was blood. Receptor source: a human donor with ulcerative colitis or Crohn's disease, or a healthy co-twin of an affected twin (not recorded which).

The genes are TRBV12-3 or TRBV12-4 and TRBJ1-5. The CDR3 totals 15 residues. CDR3: CASSLSSPTNQPQHF.

The J gene is TRBJ2-2, the V gene TRBV4-3; the TCRdb D gene call, TRBD2, has no DNA to confirm it. Germline V gene sequence: CDR1 LGHNA, CDR2 YSLEER. There are 15 residues in the CDR3. CDR3 sequence: CASGNSGGNTGELFF.

J is TRBJ1-1 and V is TRBV27; no DNA is available, so the TRBD1 call from TCRdb remains unchecked. Per the germline V gene, CDR1 is MNHEY and CDR2 is SMNVEV (reference sequence). The CDR3 covers 16 residues. CDR3: CASSLVWGVGSTEAFF.

V gene TRBV5-6 combines with J gene TRBJ1-2. The germline V gene encodes CDR1 SGHDT and CDR2 YYEEEE. The CDR3 extends over 11 amino acids. CDR3 sequence reads: CASSFEDGYTF.

This chain links TRBV5-1 with TRBJ1-1. The CDR3 extends over 13 amino acids. The germline V gene has CDR1 SGHRS and CDR2 YFSETQ. CDR3 in amino acids: CASSLRQNTEAFF. Based on the CDR3 plus reference TRBV5-1 and TRBJ1-1, the full variable domain is KAGVTQTPRYLIKTRGQQVTLSCSPISGHRSVSWYQQTPGQGLQFLFEYFSETQRNKGNFPGRFSGRQFSNSRSEMNVSTLELGDSALYLCASSLRQNTEAFFGQGTRLTVV.

This chain connects TRBV28 to TRBJ2-2. CDR1 and CDR2 from the germline V gene are MDHEN and SYDVKM. This CDR3 is 11 amino acids long. The CDR3 sequence: CASSLAWELFF.

The chain employs TRBV6-1 and TRBJ2-3; the D call from TCRdb, TRBD2, cannot be confirmed without DNA. The germline V gene encodes CDR1 MNHNS and CDR2 SASEGT. The CDR3 runs to 18 residues. The CDR3 sequence: CASSAPGAGGGWTDTQYF.

The gene calls are TRBV30 and TRBJ2-3; TCRdb calls TRBD2, which cannot be checked without DNA. This CDR3 comprises 15 residues. Germline CDR1 GTSNPN, CDR2 SVGIG (reference sequence). CDR3 in amino acids: CAWSRERGLTDTQYF.

The chain recombines TRBV28 with TRBJ1-5; without DNA, the TCRdb call of TRBD1 cannot be checked. The CDR3 is 16 amino acids. Germline-derived CDR1 and CDR2 are MDHEN and SYDVKM. The CDR3 sequence: CASSLDRGTDKKPQHF.

The chain combines TRBV28 with TRBJ2-7; lacking DNA, the TRBD2 call made by TCRdb goes unchecked. Germline lookup yields CDR1 MDHEN and CDR2 SYDVKM. The CDR3 has 15 amino acids. The CDR3 spells CASGVLSDGPYEQYF.

The J gene is TRBJ1-1, the V gene TRBV5-1; as DNA is missing, the TRBD1 call by TCRdb cannot be tested. There are 15 residues in the CDR3. Germline CDR1 is SGHRS and CDR2 is YFSETQ. The CDR3 sequence is CASSTLGQRNTEAFF. The complete variable domain, with remaining parts taken from reference TRBV5-1 and TRBJ1-1, reads KAGVTQTPRYLIKTRGQQVTLSCSPISGHRSVSWYQQTPGQGLQFLFEYFSETQRNKGNFPGRFSGRQFSNSRSEMNVSTLELGDSALYLCASSTLGQRNTEAFFGQGTRLTVV.

The V gene is TRBV5-5, the J gene TRBJ2-7. CDR1 and CDR2 (germline): SGHKS, YYEKEE (reference sequence). The CDR3 has 14 residues. This CDR3 reads CASPILDLRYEQYF.